This TCR beta chain was sequenced for a study of shared clonotypes between healthy human individuals. Overall study context: Each donor contributed plates that comprised three CD4 naive, three CD4 memory, two CD8 naive and one CD8 memory.

The study's findings and limits: A few donors had 4% to 6.5% of their naive CD4 clonotypes in common.

Original analysis: ImmunoSEQ gave junction-only sequences without quality scores, so filtering differed. Assay: immunoSEQ multiplex PCR; the TCRdb copy retains only in-frame clones and omits some. That table gives V, J and clone size, and the DNA gave D and trimming. The table shows about 110,000 clones, with 68% occurring only once. None of the donors, who were healthy HIV-negative adults, had recently had acute infections or vaccinations. Concerning this clone: What it binds is unknown.

CDR1 and CDR2 (germline): SGHDT, YYEEEE. CDR3 length equals 16 residues. V lost 2 bases, J lost 3 bases, and 10 bases stayed unmatched. The chain couples TRBV5-6 to TRBJ2-5, with 7 bases matching TRBD1. Sample: memory CD8+ T cells sorted from blood. Subset reported: CD45RO+ cells pooled with CCR7-negative TemRA cells. The clonotype was recovered from a woman in her 30s in good health. The CDR3 sequence is CASSLKIPGQKETQYF. The CDR3 coding sequence is TGTGCCAGCAGCTTAAAGATCCCGGGACAGAAAGAGACCCAGTACTTC. Full variable domain (remainder filled in from reference TRBV5-6 and TRBJ2-5): DAGVTQSPTHLIKTRGQQVTLRCSPKSGHDTVSWYQQALGQGPQFIFQYYEEEERQRGNFPDRFSGHQFPNYSSELNVNALLLGDSALYLCASSLKIPGQKETQYFGPGTRLLVL.